These T cell receptor beta chains were read from a single sample in a study of breast tumors, draining lymph nodes, adjacent tissues. Each CDR3 protein is one row after TCRdb ran MiXCR on the multiplex PCR reads. The sample has about 80,000 distinct CDR3 sequences; 15% to 20% are singletons. Specimen: axillary lymph node tissue. These receptors were obtained from a female donor with breast cancer. Some clones in this sample may be carry-over from other donors' samples. CDR3s include the opening cysteine and the closing phenylalanine or tryptophan. D genes are given only for firm matches. Part of the rows lack a size; the others show once, few, many or a class for expanded clones.

v_call	clone_size	d_call	j_call	cdr3_nt	cdr3_aa
TRBV5-1	many	NA	TRBJ2-7	TGCGCCAGCAGCCCGGGACACTACTCCTACGAGCAGTACTTC	CASSPGHYSYEQYF
TRBV5-1	many	NA	TRBJ2-1	TGCGCCAGCAGCTTGGGGTCTTTTCTGGGGGCGCTGCGAGGAATAAGCTCCTACAATGAGCAGTTCTTC	CASSLGSFLGALRGISSYNEQFF
TRBV5-1	many	NA	TRBJ1-2	TGCGCCAGCAAAAAATTGTACCGGGACTATGGCTACACCTTC	CASKKLYRDYGYTF
TRBV29-1	few	NA	TRBJ2-4	TGCAGCGTTTGGGGGTGGACCAAAAACATTCAGTACTTC	CSVWGWTKNIQYF
TRBV3-1	NA	NA	TRBJ1-2	TGTGCCAGCAGCCAAGTTCGTGGCTATGGCTACACCTTC	CASSQVRGYGYTF
TRBV4-1	many	TRBD2	TRBJ2-7	TGCGCCAGCAGCCAAAAGGTAGCGGGAGCATTCGAGCAGTACTTC	CASSQKVAGAFEQYF
TRBV6-4	many	TRBD2	TRBJ2-2	TGTGCCAGCAGTGAAGCGGGAGGCACCGGGGAGCTGTTTTTT	CASSEAGGTGELFF
TRBV6-6	many	NA	TRBJ2-1	TGTGCCAGCAGTTACTCCCACTCCAATGAGCAGTTCTTC	CASSYSHSNEQFF
TRBV9	many	NA	TRBJ1-2	TGTGCCAGCAGCGTAGGCTCAGGGGTTCATGGCTACACCTTC	CASSVGSGVHGYTF
TRBV5-1	many	NA	TRBJ1-2	TGCGCCAGCAGCTTCGGGCAGAGAGCTAACTATGGCTACACCTTC	CASSFGQRANYGYTF
TRBV5-6	many	TRBD2	TRBJ2-1	TGTGCCAGCAGCTTGAGCGGTGGGACTAGCGGGAGGGTCAATGAGCAGTTCTTC	CASSLSGGTSGRVNEQFF
TRBV20-1	many	NA	TRBJ2-7	TGCAGTGCTAGAGAGAGGGGGGGCCTCCGGGAGCAGTACTTC	CSARERGGLREQYF
TRBV27	many	NA	TRBJ2-7	TGTGCCAGCAGTCTAACGGACTCCTACGAGCAGTACTTC	CASSLTDSYEQYF
TRBV7-3	many	NA	TRBJ2-3	TGTGCCAGCAGCTTAGGGGGGGCGCATGATACGCAGTATTTT	CASSLGGAHDTQYF
TRBV6-2/TRBV6-3	many	NA	TRBJ2-3	TGTGCCAGCAGGAAGACTGGGGAAGATACGCAGTATTTT	CASRKTGEDTQYF
TRBV4-2	many	NA	TRBJ1-5	TGTGCCAGCAGCCAAGGGCCTGCGGGGGCGGAGGAGCCCCAGCATTTT	CASSQGPAGAEEPQHF
TRBV20-1	many	NA	TRBJ2-3	TGCAGTGCTAGAGATGGCCCAGATACGCAGTATTTT	CSARDGPDTQYF
TRBV27	NA	TRBD1	TRBJ2-5	TGTGCCAGCAGTTCCCGGGACAGGGGGTACCAAGAGACCCAGTACTTC	CASSSRDRGYQETQYF
TRBV5-5	many	NA	TRBJ2-7	TGTGCCAGCAGCTTGGGGAATCTAGGAGCCTACGAGCAGTACTTC	CASSLGNLGAYEQYF
TRBV20-1	many	NA	TRBJ2-7	TGCAGTGCGCCCGGGACTCTGACCAACGAGCAGTACTTC	CSAPGTLTNEQYF
TRBV10-3	many	NA	TRBJ1-6	TGTGCCATCAGTGAGAGGAAATTGAATTCACCCCTCCACTTT	CAISERKLNSPLHF
TRBV20-1	many	TRBD2	TRBJ2-7	TGCAGTGCTAGAGATGCTGCAGGCGGGAGGACCTACGAGCAGTACTTC	CSARDAAGGRTYEQYF
TRBV5-6	many	NA	TRBJ1-3	TGTGCCAGCAGCTTCCAAAACACCATATATTTT	CASSFQNTIYF
TRBV20-1	NA	TRBD1	TRBJ2-1	TGCAGTGCTATCGGGACAGGGGACAATGAGCAGTTCTTC	CSAIGTGDNEQFF
TRBV5-1	many	NA	TRBJ1-3	TGCGCCAGCAGCTTGATTTCGGGGATCGGAAACACCATATATTTT	CASSLISGIGNTIYF
TRBV10-3	NA	TRBD2	TRBJ2-3	TGTGCCATCAGTAGCGGGGGCACAGATACGCAGTATTTC	CAISSGGTDTQYF
TRBV5-1	many	NA	TRBJ2-5	TGCGCCAGCAGCTCAGGGTTTCCAGAGACCCAGTACTTC	CASSSGFPETQYF
TRBV7-3	many	NA	TRBJ2-1	TGTGCCAGCAGCTTAGAGCCTAGTGGCTACAATGAGCAGTTCTTC	CASSLEPSGYNEQFF
TRBV7-9	many	NA	TRBJ1-2	TGTGCCAGCAGCTTGAGGCAGGGGAATGGCTACACCTTC	CASSLRQGNGYTF
TRBV20-1	many	TRBD1	TRBJ2-7	TGCAGTGCTAGAGATCAAGGGACAGGGGCCCGTCGGCAGTACTTC	CSARDQGTGARRQYF
TRBV5-6	many	NA	TRBJ1-2	TGTGCCAGCAGCCCCGGACAAGGGAATGGCTACACCTTC	CASSPGQGNGYTF
TRBV2	many	NA	TRBJ2-4	TGTGCCAGCAGTGGTTCCCTAGGATCCCTAGCCAAAAACATTCAGTACTTC	CASSGSLGSLAKNIQYF
TRBV12-3/TRBV12-4	many	NA	TRBJ2-2	TGTGCCAGCAGTTTCGGGGAGGGCCAGGGGACCGGGGAGCTGTTTTTT	CASSFGEGQGTGELFF
TRBV20-1	many	NA	TRBJ2-7	TGCAGTGCCCCAGGGGAGCAGTACTTC	CSAPGEQYF
TRBV20-1	NA	TRBD2	TRBJ2-7	TGCAGTGCTAGAGGGGCCCCGGGGACTAGAGCCTACGAGCAGTACTTC	CSARGAPGTRAYEQYF
TRBV7-9	many	TRBD1	TRBJ2-4	TGTGCCAGCAGCCCACGGACAGGGGTAGCCAAAAACATTCAGTACTTC	CASSPRTGVAKNIQYF
TRBV6-1	many	TRBD1	TRBJ1-2	TGTGCCAGCAGGGCGGGACAGCGGTATGGCTACACCTTC	CASRAGQRYGYTF
TRBV20-1	many	NA	TRBJ2-1	TGCAGTGCTATCGGACCCCTCTCTGGGTTCTTC	CSAIGPLSGFF
TRBV15	few	NA	TRBJ2-3	TGTGCCACCAGCAGACTGAAACGAGCAGATACGCAGTATTTT	CATSRLKRADTQYF
TRBV9	few	TRBD2	TRBJ2-5	TGTGCCAGCAGCGTCGGGGCGGGAGGTGAGGAGACCCAGTACTTC	CASSVGAGGEETQYF
TRBV7-2	many	NA	TRBJ2-2	TGTGCCAGCAGCCTTCCCGGGACGGGTACCGGGGAGCTGTTTTTT	CASSLPGTGTGELFF
TRBV9	many	TRBD1	TRBJ2-2	TGTGCCAGCAGCGTGAAGGGGGCAGCCGGGGAGCTGTTTTTT	CASSVKGAAGELFF
TRBV11-2	many	NA	TRBJ2-7	TGTGCCAGCAGCCCTCTTCCACCCACCCGATACGAGCAGTACTTC	CASSPLPPTRYEQYF
TRBV6-1	many	TRBD1	TRBJ1-2	TGTGCCAGCAGTGAACTTTGGGACAGCTATGGCTACACCTTC	CASSELWDSYGYTF
TRBV5-1	many	TRBD2	TRBJ2-7	TGCGCCAGCAGCTTGGGTAGCGGGAGGGCCGAGCAGTACTTC	CASSLGSGRAEQYF
TRBV11-2	many	NA	TRBJ2-5	TGTGCCAGCAGCGCGACTAGGGGCCCCCAAGAGACCCAGTACTTC	CASSATRGPQETQYF
TRBV5-1	many	NA	TRBJ1-6	TGCGCCAGCAGCTTGGGCACCGTCGGGAGGGGAGGTTCACCCCTCCACTTT	CASSLGTVGRGGSPLHF
TRBV16	many	NA	TRBJ2-3	TGTGCCAGCAGCCAACGGGTCAGATCCTATAGCACAGATACGCAGTATTTT	CASSQRVRSYSTDTQYF
TRBV6-2/TRBV6-3	NA	TRBD2	TRBJ2-2	TGTGCCAGCAGTTACAGCCTCGCTAGCGGGAGGCTTCAGCTGTTTTTT	CASSYSLASGRLQLFF
TRBV10-1	many	NA	TRBJ2-2	TGCGCCAGCAGTGAGTCAGGTGGGACGAACACCGGGGAGCTGTTTTTT	CASSESGGTNTGELFF
TRBV11-2	many	TRBD2	TRBJ2-1	TGTGCCAGCACCGTACTGGGGATAGCGGGAGAGGGCGAGCAGTTCTTC	CASTVLGIAGEGEQFF
TRBV7-2	many	NA	TRBJ1-5	TGTGCCAGCAGCTTAGCGGGTGGCGGCAATCAGCCCCAGCATTTT	CASSLAGGGNQPQHF